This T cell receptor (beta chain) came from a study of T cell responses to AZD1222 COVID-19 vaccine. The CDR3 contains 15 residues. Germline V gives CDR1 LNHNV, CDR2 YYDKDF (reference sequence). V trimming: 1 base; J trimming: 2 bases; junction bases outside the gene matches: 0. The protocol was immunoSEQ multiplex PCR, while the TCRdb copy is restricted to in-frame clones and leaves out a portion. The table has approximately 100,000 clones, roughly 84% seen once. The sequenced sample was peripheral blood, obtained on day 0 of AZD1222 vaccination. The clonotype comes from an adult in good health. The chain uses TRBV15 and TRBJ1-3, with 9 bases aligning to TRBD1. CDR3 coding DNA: TGTGCCACCAGCAGAGGGACAGGGGCTGGAAACACCATATATTTT. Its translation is CATSRGTGAGNTIYF.